This passage covers 30 T cell receptor beta chains from one sample sequenced in a study of blood T cell repertoires in COVID-19. The protocol was immunoSEQ multiplex PCR, while the TCRdb copy is restricted to in-frame clones and leaves out a portion. The data hold 200,000 to 250,000 clones, with roughly 86% observed a single time. Material: PBMCs or T cells enriched from blood (not recorded which). The source is a woman aged 50 to 60 who had recovered from COVID-19.

The chain couples TRBV7-9 to TRBJ2-3; TRBD2 might be the D (6 bases). V shed 1 base and J shed 2 bases, with 16 bases lying between them. The CDR3 spans 17 residues. Germline loops: CDR1 SEHNR, CDR2 FQNEAQ (reference sequence). CDR3 nucleotide sequence: TGTGCCAGCAGCTTAGTCTTGTCTAGCGAGACCACAGATACGCAGTATTTT. Its translation: CASSLVLSSETTDTQYF.

V is TRBV27 and J is TRBJ1-1; D gene ambiguous. The CDR3 has 14 amino acids. Trimming removed 5 bases at V and 7 bases at J, with 17 bases between. Germline assignment: CDR1 MNHEY and CDR2 SMNVEV (reference sequence). The DNA of the CDR3 is TGTGCCAGCAGTCCCTCCGGGAGGAAATATGAAGCTTTCTTT. Translated, it gives CASSPSGRKYEAFF.

The rearrangement joins TRBV27 to TRBJ1-2; D might be TRBD1 (5 bases). V was trimmed by 8 bases and J by 4 bases, leaving 17 bases between them. CDR3 length equals 14 residues. CDR1 is MNHEY and CDR2 is SMNVEV in the germline V gene (reference sequence). The CDR3 reads CASARGGGGYGYTF. CDR3 DNA: TGTGCCAGCGCTCGGGGCGGGGGAGGCTATGGCTACACCTTC.

The chain is built from TRBV18 and TRBJ1-1, with D perhaps matching TRBD1 (5 bases). Trimming left V 5 bases short and J 1 base short, with 8 bases between. This CDR3 has 13 amino acids. Germline loops: CDR1 KGHSH, CDR2 LQKENI. The CDR3 nucleotides read TGTGCCAGCTCAACGACAGAGAACACTGAAGCTTTCTTT. Residues: CASSTTENTEAFF. Drawing the rest from reference TRBV18 and TRBJ1-1, the complete variable domain is NAGVMQNPRHLVRRRGQEARLRCSPMKGHSHVYWYRQLPEEGLKFMVYLQKENIIDESGMPKERFSAEFPKEGPSILRIQQVVRGDSAAYFCASSTTENTEAFFGQGTRLTVV.

This clone was detected only once. The chain carries TRBV7-6 and TRBJ2-7; 8 bases align to TRBD1. V was pared by 4 bases and J by 2 bases, with 10 bases of the junction left unmatched. Per the germline V gene, CDR1 is SGHVS and CDR2 is FNYEAQ. The CDR3 is 16 amino acids. CDR3 DNA sequence: TGTGCCAGCAGCTCACTGGACAGGGCGGGGCCCTACGAGCAGTACTTC. Its protein product is CASSSLDRAGPYEQYF.

This chain connects TRBV28 to TRBJ1-6; D perhaps matches TRBD1 (5 bases). Germline V CDR1 and CDR2: MDHEN, SYDVKM. This CDR3 has 15 residues. With 5 bases removed from V and 5 bases from J, the gap between germline ends came to 13 bases. The CDR3 loop is CASSNDDRNNSPLHF. The DNA of the CDR3 is TGTGCCAGCAGTAACGACGACAGAAATAATTCACCCCTCCACTTT.

The J gene is TRBJ1-2, the V gene TRBV27; 8 bases line up with TRBD1. The length of the CDR3 is 13 residues. Germline CDR1 and CDR2: MNHEY and SMNVEV (reference sequence). Unmatched junction bases numbered 4, after V lost 6 bases and J lost 4 bases. This CDR3 reads CASSPDRVYGYTF. The CDR3 DNA reads TGTGCCAGCAGCCCGGACAGGGTCTATGGCTACACCTTC.

The sample holds one count of this clone. The J gene is TRBJ1-5, the V gene TRBV15; D call uncertain. This CDR3 is built from 16 residues. V dropped 1 base and J dropped 3 bases, with 13 bases sitting between them. Germline V gene data show CDR1 as LNHNV and CDR2 as YYDKDF (reference sequence). CDR3 amino acids: CATSRGIGGPNQPQHF. CDR3 DNA: TGTGCCACCAGCAGAGGCATAGGAGGGCCCAATCAGCCCCAGCATTTT.

This chain uses TRBV5-1 with TRBJ2-7, with D possibly matching TRBD2 (5 bases). The length of the CDR3 is 16 residues. Trimming took off 4 bases at V and 3 bases at J, with 20 bases between the two ends. Germline V gene lookup returns CDR1 SGHRS and CDR2 YFSETQ. CDR3 loop: CASSPILERFVYEQYF. As DNA, the CDR3 is TGCGCCAGCAGCCCCATTTTGGAGCGGTTCGTCTACGAGCAGTACTTC.

This clone has just a few counts. The chain joins TRBV27 to TRBJ2-6; TRBD2 matches 11 bases. Trimming took 5 bases from V and 4 from J; bases not matched to a gene: 7. This CDR3 spans 17 amino acids. Germline V lookup: CDR1 MNHEY, CDR2 SMNVEV (reference sequence). This CDR3 reads CASSQLAGVYGANVLTF. In DNA form, the CDR3 reads TGTGCCAGCAGTCAACTAGCGGGAGTTTACGGGGCCAACGTCCTGACTTTC.

V and J are TRBV5-6 and TRBJ2-1; the match to TRBD2 covers 7 bases. Germline loops: CDR1 SGHDT, CDR2 YYEEEE. The CDR3 spans 14 residues. Trimming cost V 3 bases and J 5 bases; bases outside gene matches: 5. The CDR3 loop is CASSSGGNHNEQFF. Written as DNA, the CDR3 is TGTGCCAGCAGCTCGGGAGGTAACCACAATGAGCAGTTCTTC.

The gene calls are TRBV7-8 and TRBJ1-5, with 10 bases lining up with TRBD1. Looked up from germline, CDR1 is SGHVS and CDR2 is FQNEAQ. The CDR3 runs 18 residues. With V trimmed by 5 bases and J by 4 bases, 14 bases remained unmatched. CDR3 DNA: TGTGCCAGCAGCCCGCCCCTTAGGGGACAGGGGAGGAATCAGCCCCAGCATTTT. Protein product: CASSPPLRGQGRNQPQHF.

The chain carries TRBV6-5 and TRBJ2-7; tentatively, D is TRBD2 (6 bases). The CDR3 runs to 16 residues. V dropped 0 bases and J dropped 7 bases, with 19 bases sitting between them. The germline V gene encodes CDR1 MNHEY and CDR2 SVGAGI. CDR3: CASSYSETTGTQEQYF. CDR3 DNA sequence: TGTGCCAGCAGTTACTCGGAGACGACCGGGACTCAAGAGCAGTACTTC.

The V gene is TRBV5-4, the J gene TRBJ1-2; D possibly corresponds to TRBD1 (5 bases). Germline-derived CDR1 and CDR2 are SGHNT and YYREEE (reference sequence). CDR3 length: 14 residues. Trimming removed 1 base at V and 2 bases at J, with 9 bases between. The CDR3 sequence is CASSLPAGNYGYTF. The CDR3, as DNA: TGTGCCAGCAGCTTGCCTGCAGGGAACTATGGCTACACCTTC. Full variable domain (remainder filled in from reference TRBV5-4 and TRBJ1-2): ETGVTQSPTHLIKTRGQQVTLRCSSQSGHNTVSWYQQALGQGPQFIFQYYREEENGRGNFPPRFSGLQFPNYSSELNVNALELDDSALYLCASSLPAGNYGYTFGSGTRLTVV.

The V and J genes are TRBV27 and TRBJ2-5; TRBD2 is a possible D gene (7 bases). Germline CDR1 MNHEY, CDR2 SMNVEV (reference sequence). The V end lost 3 bases, the J end lost 5 bases, and 13 bases lay between the germline ends. The CDR3 loop spans 14 amino acids. The CDR3 region is CASSLLGRGETQYF. In DNA, the CDR3 is TGTGCCAGCAGTTTGTTAGGGAGGGGGGAGACCCAGTACTTC.

This clone was picked up one time. The CDR3 loop reads CSATGSTQETQYF. DNA of the CDR3: TGCAGCGCAACAGGGAGCACTCAAGAGACCCAGTACTTC. This chain connects TRBV29-1 to TRBJ2-5; possible D gene TRBD1, 6 bases. The CDR3 consists of 13 residues. V lost 7 bases and J 2 bases, leaving 14 bases between the germline ends. Germline V gene sequence: CDR1 SQVTM, CDR2 ANQGSEA.

The rearrangement links TRBV4-3 to TRBJ1-1; D is undetermined. Germline CDR1 and CDR2: LGHNA and YSLEER. This CDR3 has 14 residues. V dropped 1 base and J dropped 0 bases, with 6 bases sitting between them. CDR3 protein: CASSQVAVNTEAFF. DNA for the CDR3: TGCGCCAGCAGCCAAGTGGCGGTGAACACTGAAGCTTTCTTT.

The V and J genes are TRBV5-6 and TRBJ2-7; tentative D call: TRBD1 (6 bases). The V end lost 1 base, the J end lost 2 bases, and 7 bases lay between the germline ends. The germline V gene encodes CDR1 SGHDT and CDR2 YYEEEE. The CDR3 runs 13 residues. The CDR3 region has the DNA TGTGCCAGCAGCTTGCAGGGGCCCTACGAGCAGTACTTC. Translating it yields CASSLQGPYEQYF.

The chain is built from TRBV7-9 and TRBJ1-2, with TRBD1 as a possible D gene (6 bases). Trimming left V 8 bases short and J 3 bases short, with 10 bases between. Germline assignment: CDR1 SEHNR and CDR2 FQNEAQ (reference sequence). CDR3 length: 12 amino acids. The CDR3 DNA is TGTGCCAGCGGGGGCCAAGACTATGGCTACACCTTC. This encodes CASGGQDYGYTF.

This CDR3 is CASSQSPSRNTIYF. CDR3 DNA: TGTGCCAGCAGCCAAAGCCCGTCCCGAAACACCATATATTTT. The rearrangement uses TRBV3-1 (or the pseudogene TRBV3-2) and TRBJ1-3; D gene uncertain. The germline CDR1 and CDR2 sequences are LGHDT and YNNKEL (reference sequence). The germline V and J ends were trimmed by 2 bases and 5 bases, with 10 bases remaining between them. CDR3 length: 14 residues.

The CDR3 reads CASSLDRNNEQFF. CDR3 nucleotides: TGTGCCAGCAGCTTAGACAGAAACAATGAGCAGTTCTTC. The chain has TRBV7-2 and TRBJ2-1; D is undetermined. Germline CDR1 SGHTA, CDR2 FQGNSA. The CDR3 spans 13 residues. V was pared by 1 base and J by 5 bases, with 6 bases between.

This clone was counted at least ten times. The chain employs TRBV29-1 and TRBJ2-2, with 7 bases identical to TRBD2. V gave up 1 base and J gave up 7 bases; unmatched junction bases: 24. Germline CDR1 reads SQVTM; CDR2 reads ANQGSEA. The CDR3 consists of 20 residues. The CDR3 nucleotides are TGCAGCGTTGAAGTTGGTACGGCTAGCGGACCCCATGGCCGTGGCGGGGAGCTGTTTTTT. Protein sequence: CSVEVGTASGPHGRGGELFF.

V usage is TRBV11-2 and J usage is TRBJ2-1, with D possibly being TRBD2 (6 bases). Trimming cost V 0 bases and J 7 bases, with 13 bases left between them. The CDR3 loop spans 15 amino acids. Germline values: CDR1 SGHAT, CDR2 FQNNGV. In DNA form, the CDR3 reads TGTGCCAGCAGCTTAGAAGTTAGGGCGGGGAATGAGCAGTTCTTC. Translating gives CASSLEVRAGNEQFF.

The genes are TRBV27 and TRBJ1-2; D is perhaps TRBD1 (5 bases). The CDR3 has 14 residues. Germline V gene sequence: CDR1 MNHEY, CDR2 SMNVEV (reference sequence). Trimming shortened V by 6 bases and J by 4 bases, and 15 bases separated the two germline ends. As DNA, the CDR3 is TGTGCCAGCAGGAGGTCAGGGAATCTCTATGGCTACACCTTC. Translation gives CASRRSGNLYGYTF.

The J gene is TRBJ1-2, the V gene TRBV18; maybe TRBD1 (5 bases). V was pared by 3 bases and J by 6 bases, with 17 bases between. This CDR3 comprises 15 residues. Germline assignment: CDR1 KGHSH and CDR2 LQKENI. The CDR3, as DNA: TGTGCCAGCTCACCGACCTCCTTAAGCAGGGATGGCTACACCTTC. The encoded protein is CASSPTSLSRDGYTF. The whole variable domain, filled in from reference TRBV18 and TRBJ1-2, reads NAGVMQNPRHLVRRRGQEARLRCSPMKGHSHVYWYRQLPEEGLKFMVYLQKENIIDESGMPKERFSAEFPKEGPSILRIQQVVRGDSAAYFCASSPTSLSRDGYTFGSGTRLTVV.

This chain joins TRBV4-3 and TRBJ2-1; D gene unclear. CDR3 size: 14 residues. From germline, CDR1 is LGHNA and CDR2 YSLEER. Trimming cost V 0 bases and J 8 bases, with 11 bases left between them. CDR3 residues: CASSQDRGVDEQFF. The CDR3 nucleotides read TGCGCCAGCAGCCAAGATCGCGGAGTCGATGAGCAGTTCTTC.

The chain is built from TRBV4-1 and TRBJ2-7; D not resolved. V was clipped by 2 bases and J by 7 bases, with 12 bases between them. The V gene's germline CDR1 is MGHRA and CDR2 YSYEKL. This CDR3 has 13 amino acids. The CDR3 reads CASSQRYYQEQYF. CDR3 sequence (DNA): TGCGCCAGCAGCCAACGATACTATCAGGAGCAGTACTTC.

In nucleotides, the CDR3 is TGTGCCAGCAGCCCCTCAGCCATGAGCGGGAACACCGGGGAGCTGTTTTTT. Protein sequence: CASSPSAMSGNTGELFF. The chain recombines TRBV9 with TRBJ2-2, with D tentatively TRBD2 (5 bases). CDR1 and CDR2 (germline): SGDLS, YYNGEE. V dropped 4 bases and J dropped 1 base, with 17 bases sitting between them. This CDR3 has 17 residues.

The rearrangement links TRBV7-6 to TRBJ2-1; a possible D gene is TRBD2 (5 bases). CDR1 SGHVS and CDR2 FNYEAQ come from the germline V gene. V dropped 5 bases and J dropped 13 bases, with 15 bases sitting between them. There are 12 residues in the CDR3. The CDR3 reads CASSPGGFDQFF. The CDR3 DNA is TGTGCCAGCAGCCCCGGCGGGTTTGACCAGTTCTTC.

CDR3 loop: CASSLETGGKAFF. The CDR3 DNA is TGCGCCAGCAGCTTGGAGACGGGTGGTAAAGCTTTCTTT. This chain joins TRBV5-1 and TRBJ1-1; D gene unclear. V lost 0 bases, J lost 9 bases, and 12 bases lay in between. The CDR3 is 13 amino acids. CDR1 and CDR2 (germline): SGHRS, YFSETQ.